These 3 T cell receptor beta chains share one sample of origin, sequenced in a study of identical twins. A single record per CDR3 protein comes from TCRdb applying MiXCR to the 5' RACE reads. The table has about 490,000 distinct CDR3 sequences, 13% to 15% seen once; the top ten hold roughly 0.42%. These same data were also listed under a study on yellow fever vaccine responses in identical twins.

The sample was CD4+ T cells sorted from blood. The origin of the receptors is a woman aged 18-29 years in good health.

This clonotype was picked up many times. The rearrangement uses TRBV3-1 and TRBJ2-1; 9 bases are shared with TRBD2. From germline, CDR1 is LGHDT and CDR2 YNNKEL (reference sequence). The V and J ends lost 4 bases and 9 bases, in that order; junction bases with no gene match: 4. This CDR3 is built from 13 residues. The CDR3 reads CASSPGLAREQFF. CDR3 coding DNA: TGTGCCAGCAGCCCGGGACTAGCTCGTGAGCAGTTCTTC.

CDR3 region: CASSSGGFAGELFF. Written as DNA, the CDR3 is TGTGCCAGCAGTTCGGGGGGTTTCGCCGGGGAGCTGTTTTTT. The rearrangement uses TRBV12-3 or TRBV12-4 and TRBJ2-2; 7 bases are a match to TRBD2. With 4 bases clipped from V and 6 bases from J, the junction kept 5 bases outside the gene matches. The CDR3 spans 14 residues.

This clonotype appeared a few times. The V gene is TRBV20-1, the J gene TRBJ2-7; D uncertain. Trimming removed 0 bases from V and 1 base from J, with 13 bases in between. Germline CDR1 reads DFQATT; CDR2 reads SNEGSKA (reference sequence). The CDR3 runs 15 residues. The CDR3 sequence: CSAREQGRHSYEQYV. DNA for the CDR3: TGCAGTGCTAGAGAGCAAGGGCGACATTCCTACGAGCAGTACGTC.